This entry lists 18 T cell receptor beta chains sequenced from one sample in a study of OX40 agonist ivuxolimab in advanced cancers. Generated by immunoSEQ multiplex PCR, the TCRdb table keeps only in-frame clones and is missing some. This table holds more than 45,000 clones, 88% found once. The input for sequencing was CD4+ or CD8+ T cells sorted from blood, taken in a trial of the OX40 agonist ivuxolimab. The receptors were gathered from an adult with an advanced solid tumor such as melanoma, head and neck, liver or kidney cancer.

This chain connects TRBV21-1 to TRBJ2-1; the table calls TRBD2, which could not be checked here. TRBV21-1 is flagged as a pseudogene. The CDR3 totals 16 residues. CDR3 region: CASSNKTRRNYNEQFF. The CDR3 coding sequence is TGTGCCAGCAGCAATAAGACTAGGCGAAACTACAATGAGCAGTTCTTC.

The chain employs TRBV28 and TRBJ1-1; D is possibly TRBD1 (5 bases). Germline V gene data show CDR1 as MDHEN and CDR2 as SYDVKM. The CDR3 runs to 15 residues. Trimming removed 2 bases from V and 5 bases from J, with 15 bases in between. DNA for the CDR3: TGTGCCAGCAGTTTAACATGGGGGAGTGGGACTGAAGCTTTCTTT. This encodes CASSLTWGSGTEAFF.

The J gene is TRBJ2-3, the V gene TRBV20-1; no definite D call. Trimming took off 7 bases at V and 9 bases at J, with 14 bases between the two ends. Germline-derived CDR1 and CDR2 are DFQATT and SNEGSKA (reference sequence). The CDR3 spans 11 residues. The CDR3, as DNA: TGCAGTGAGGTGATACCCCCCACGCAGTATTTT. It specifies CSEVIPPTQYF.

CDR3 in amino acids: CASSRSGRDEQFF. The CDR3, as DNA: TGCGCCAGCAGCCGGAGCGGGCGAGATGAGCAGTTCTTC. This chain joins TRBV5-1 and TRBJ2-1; perhaps TRBD2 as D (6 bases). This CDR3 contains 13 residues. Germline V gene data show CDR1 as SGHRS and CDR2 as YFSETQ. Trimming cost V 4 bases and J 8 bases, with 13 bases left between them.

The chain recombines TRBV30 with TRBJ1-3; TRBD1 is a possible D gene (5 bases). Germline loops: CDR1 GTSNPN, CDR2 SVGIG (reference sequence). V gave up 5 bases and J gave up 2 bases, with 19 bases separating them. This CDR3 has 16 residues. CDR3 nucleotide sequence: TGTGCCTGGGGGAGCCCTGGGGGGGTAACTGGAAACACCATATATTTT. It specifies CAWGSPGGVTGNTIYF. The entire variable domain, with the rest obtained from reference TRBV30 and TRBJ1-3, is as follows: SQTIHQWPATLVQPVGSPLSLECTVEGTSNPNLYWYRQAAGRGLQLLFYSVGIGQISSEVPQNLSASRPQDRQFILSSKKLLLSDSGFYLCAWGSPGGVTGNTIYFGEGSWLTVV.

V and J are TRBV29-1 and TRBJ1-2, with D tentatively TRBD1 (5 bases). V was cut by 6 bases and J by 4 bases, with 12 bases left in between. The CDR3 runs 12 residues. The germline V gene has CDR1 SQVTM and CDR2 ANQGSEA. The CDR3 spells CSVSDTSYGYTF. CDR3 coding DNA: TGCAGCGTCTCGGACACGAGCTATGGCTACACCTTC. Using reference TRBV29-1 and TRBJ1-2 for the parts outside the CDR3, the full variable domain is SAVISQKPSRDICQRGTSLTIQCQVDSQVTMMFWYRQQPGQSLTLIATANQGSEATYESGFVIDKFPISRPNLTFSTLTVSNMSPEDSSIYLCSVSDTSYGYTFGSGTRLTVV.

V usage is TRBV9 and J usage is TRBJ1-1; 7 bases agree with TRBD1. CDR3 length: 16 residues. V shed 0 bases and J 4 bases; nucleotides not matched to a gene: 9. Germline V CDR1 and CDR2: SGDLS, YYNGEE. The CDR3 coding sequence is TGTGCCAGCAGCGTAGGAGCAGGGGGTCCGGGCACTGAAGCTTTCTTT. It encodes CASSVGAGGPGTEAFF.

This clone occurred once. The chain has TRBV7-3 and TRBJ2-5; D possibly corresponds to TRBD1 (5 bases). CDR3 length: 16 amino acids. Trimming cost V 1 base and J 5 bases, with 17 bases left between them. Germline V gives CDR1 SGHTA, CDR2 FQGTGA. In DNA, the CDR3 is TGTGCCAGCAGCTTAAAGGGTCAGGGCATGGGGGAGACCCAGTACTTC. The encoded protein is CASSLKGQGMGETQYF. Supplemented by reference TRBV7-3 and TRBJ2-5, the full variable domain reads GAGVSQTPSNKVTEKGKYVELRCDPISGHTALYWYRQSLGQGPEFLIYFQGTGAADDSGLPNDRFFAVRPEGSVSTLKIQRTERGDSAVYLCASSLKGQGMGETQYFGPGTRLLVL.

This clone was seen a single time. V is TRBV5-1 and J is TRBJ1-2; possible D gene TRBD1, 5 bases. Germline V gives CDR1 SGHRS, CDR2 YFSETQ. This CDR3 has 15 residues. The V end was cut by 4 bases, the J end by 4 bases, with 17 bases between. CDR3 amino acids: CASSPGQARPYGYTF. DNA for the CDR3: TGCGCCAGCAGCCCGGGGCAGGCTAGACCCTATGGCTACACCTTC. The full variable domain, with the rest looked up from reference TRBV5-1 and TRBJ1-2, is KAGVTQTPRYLIKTRGQQVTLSCSPISGHRSVSWYQQTPGQGLQFLFEYFSETQRNKGNFPGRFSGRQFSNSRSEMNVSTLELGDSALYLCASSPGQARPYGYTFGSGTRLTVV.

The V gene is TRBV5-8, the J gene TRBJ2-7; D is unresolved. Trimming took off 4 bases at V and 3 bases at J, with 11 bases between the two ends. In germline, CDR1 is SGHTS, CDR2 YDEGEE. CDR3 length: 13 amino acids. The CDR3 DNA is TGTGCCAGCAGCCGATTTCTGGGCTACGAGCAGTACTTC. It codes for CASSRFLGYEQYF.

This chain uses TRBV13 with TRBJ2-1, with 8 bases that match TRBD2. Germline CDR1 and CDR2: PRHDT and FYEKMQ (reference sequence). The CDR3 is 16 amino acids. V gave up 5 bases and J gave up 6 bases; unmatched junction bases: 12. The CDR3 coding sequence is TGTGCCAGCAGCCCCAGGAGAGCGGGAGTTTCCAATGAGCAGTTCTTC. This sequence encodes CASSPRRAGVSNEQFF.

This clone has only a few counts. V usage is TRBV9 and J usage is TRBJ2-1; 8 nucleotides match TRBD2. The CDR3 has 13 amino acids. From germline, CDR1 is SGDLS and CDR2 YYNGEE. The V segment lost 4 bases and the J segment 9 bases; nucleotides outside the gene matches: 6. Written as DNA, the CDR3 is TGTGCCAGCAGCCCCAGTAGCGGGATTGAGCAGTTCTTC. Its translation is CASSPSSGIEQFF.

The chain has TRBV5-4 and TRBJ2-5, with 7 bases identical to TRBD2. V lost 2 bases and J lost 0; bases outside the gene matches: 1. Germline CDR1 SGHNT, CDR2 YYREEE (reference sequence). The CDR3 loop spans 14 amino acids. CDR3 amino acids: CASSFGRNQETQYF. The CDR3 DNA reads TGTGCCAGCAGCTTCGGGAGGAACCAAGAGACCCAGTACTTC.

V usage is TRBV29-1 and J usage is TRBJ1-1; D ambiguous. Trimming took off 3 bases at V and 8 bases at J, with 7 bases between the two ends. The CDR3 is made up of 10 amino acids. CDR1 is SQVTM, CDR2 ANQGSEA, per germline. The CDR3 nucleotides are TGCAGCGTTGAGAGCCGGGAAGCTTTCTTT. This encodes CSVESREAFF.

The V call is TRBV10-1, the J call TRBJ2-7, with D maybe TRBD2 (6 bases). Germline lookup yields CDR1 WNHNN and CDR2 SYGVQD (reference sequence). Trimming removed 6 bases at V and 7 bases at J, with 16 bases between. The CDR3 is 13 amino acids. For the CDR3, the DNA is TGCGCCAGCAGGCCGGGAGCCCTCGGGGAGCAGTACTTC. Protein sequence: CASRPGALGEQYF.

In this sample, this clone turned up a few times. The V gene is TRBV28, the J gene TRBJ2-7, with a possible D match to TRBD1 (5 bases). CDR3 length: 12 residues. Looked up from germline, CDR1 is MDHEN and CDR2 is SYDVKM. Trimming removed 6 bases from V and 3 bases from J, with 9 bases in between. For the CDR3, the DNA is TGTGCCAGCAGGAAACAGGTCTACGAGCAGTACTTC. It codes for CASRKQVYEQYF.

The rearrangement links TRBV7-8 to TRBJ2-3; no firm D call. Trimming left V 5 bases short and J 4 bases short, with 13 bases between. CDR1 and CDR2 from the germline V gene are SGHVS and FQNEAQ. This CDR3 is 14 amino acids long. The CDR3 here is CASSPWPRADTQYF. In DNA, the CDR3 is TGTGCCAGCAGCCCATGGCCAAGAGCAGATACGCAGTATTTT.

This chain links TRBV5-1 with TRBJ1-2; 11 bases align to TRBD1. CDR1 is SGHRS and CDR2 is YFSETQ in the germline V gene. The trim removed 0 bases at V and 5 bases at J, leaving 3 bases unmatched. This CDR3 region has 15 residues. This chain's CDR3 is CASSLDGQGAYGYTF. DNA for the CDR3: TGCGCCAGCAGCTTGGATGGACAGGGGGCATATGGCTACACCTTC.